This TCR beta chain was sequenced in a study of beta chain features in type 1 diabetes. The CDR3 has 14 residues. Trimming pared 5 bases from V and 8 bases from J, leaving 18 bases between. Germline assignment: CDR1 LNHDA and CDR2 SQIVND (reference sequence). Since all of the isolated RNA was reverse transcribed, expressed TCRB transcripts were what got sequenced. Only in-frame clones appear in the TCRdb table, and some are missing; sequencing was by immunoSEQ multiplex PCR. The table records some 350,000 clones, roughly 13% of them present only once. This clone was counted between two and nine times. The target antigen is unknown. The study's findings and limits: Across all four CD4+ subsets, people with type 1 diabetes showed modestly shorter TCRB CDR3s.

Sequenced: naive CD4+ T cells from blood. V usage is TRBV19 and J usage is TRBJ1-2; perhaps TRBD1 as D (6 bases). This TCR derives from a woman between 18 and 30 years old with type 1 diabetes. This CDR3 reads CASSSPGTLYGYTF. Here the CDR3 DNA reads TGTGCCAGTAGTTCCCCCGGGACACTTTACGGCTACACCTTC.